The sequence of this T cell receptor (beta chain) was determined in a study of CD8+ T cells in alopecia areata. Looking at the study overall: Oral tofacitinib (5 to 10 mg twice daily) was administered to treated patients. General observations from the study: Normal skin's resident alphabeta T cells are also sequenced in scalp samples. Among patients, TCR sharing was less clear than in mice, a difference possibly due in part to HLA diversity in the patient population.

Obtained from alopecia areata patients were lesional scalp punch biopsies along with peripheral blood. V lost 3 bases and J lost 5, with 10 bases in between. The CDR3 spans 13 residues. In germline, CDR1 is MNHEY, CDR2 SMNVEV (reference sequence). As regards this clone: Its specificity is unknown.

In each case, RNA was isolated and then reverse transcribed into cDNA as the sequencing template. Only in-frame clones appear in the TCRdb table, and some are missing; sequencing was by immunoSEQ multiplex PCR. The data hold around 160,000 clones, with over 70% observed a single time. The TCR sequence derives from a human donor with alopecia areata. The input for sequencing was CD8+ T cells sorted from blood, taken at week 0. The J gene is TRBJ1-1, the V gene TRBV27; no firm D call. CDR3 amino acids: CASSFSLWTEAFF. CDR3 bases: TGTGCCAGCAGTTTTTCGTTGTGGACTGAAGCTTTCTTT.